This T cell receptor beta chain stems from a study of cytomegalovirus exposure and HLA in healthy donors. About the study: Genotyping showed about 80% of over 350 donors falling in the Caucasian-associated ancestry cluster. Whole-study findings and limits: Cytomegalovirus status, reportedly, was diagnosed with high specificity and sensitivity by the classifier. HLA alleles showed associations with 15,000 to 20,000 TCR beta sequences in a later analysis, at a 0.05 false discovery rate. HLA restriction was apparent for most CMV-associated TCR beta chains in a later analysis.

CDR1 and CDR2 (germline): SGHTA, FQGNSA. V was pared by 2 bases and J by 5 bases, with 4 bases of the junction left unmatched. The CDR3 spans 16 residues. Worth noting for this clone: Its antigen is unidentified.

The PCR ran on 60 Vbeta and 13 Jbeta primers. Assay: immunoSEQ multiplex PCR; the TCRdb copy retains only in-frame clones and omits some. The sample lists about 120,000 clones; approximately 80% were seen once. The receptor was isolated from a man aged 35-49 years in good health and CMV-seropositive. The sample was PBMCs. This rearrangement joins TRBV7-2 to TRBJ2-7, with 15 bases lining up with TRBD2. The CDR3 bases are TGTGCCAGCAGCTTAAGGACTAGCGGGGGGGCCCACGAGCAGTACTTC. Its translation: CASSLRTSGGAHEQYF.